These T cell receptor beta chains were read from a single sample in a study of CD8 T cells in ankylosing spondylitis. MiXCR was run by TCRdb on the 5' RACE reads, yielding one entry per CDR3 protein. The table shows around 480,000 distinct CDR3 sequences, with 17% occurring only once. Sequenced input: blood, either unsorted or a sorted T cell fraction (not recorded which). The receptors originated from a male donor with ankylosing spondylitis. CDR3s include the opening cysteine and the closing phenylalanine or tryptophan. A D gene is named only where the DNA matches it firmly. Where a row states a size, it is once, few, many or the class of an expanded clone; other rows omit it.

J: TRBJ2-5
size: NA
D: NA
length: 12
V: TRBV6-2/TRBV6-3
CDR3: CASSGPLETQYF
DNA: TGTGCCAGCAGTGGACCCTTGGAGACCCAGTACTTC

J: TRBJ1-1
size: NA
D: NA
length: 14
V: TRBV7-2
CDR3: CASSLFRVYTEAFF
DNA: TGTGCCAGCAGCTTATTTCGGGTGTACACTGAAGCTTTCTTT

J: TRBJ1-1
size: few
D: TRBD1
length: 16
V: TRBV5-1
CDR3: CASSLARQGMNTEAFF
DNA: TGCGCCAGCAGCTTGGCGCGACAGGGCATGAACACTGAAGCTTTCTTT

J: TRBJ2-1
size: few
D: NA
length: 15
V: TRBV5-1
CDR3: CASSLVAGAVNEQFF
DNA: TGCGCCAGCAGCTTGGTGGCAGGGGCGGTCAATGAGCAGTTCTTC

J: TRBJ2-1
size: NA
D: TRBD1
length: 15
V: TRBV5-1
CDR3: CASSLTQGAGNEQFF
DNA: TGCGCCAGCAGCTTGACACAGGGGGCTGGAAATGAGCAGTTCTTC

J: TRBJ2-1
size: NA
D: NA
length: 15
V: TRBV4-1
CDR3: CASSQLQQVDNEQFF
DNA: TGCGCCAGCAGCCAACTTCAACAGGTGGATAATGAGCAGTTCTTC

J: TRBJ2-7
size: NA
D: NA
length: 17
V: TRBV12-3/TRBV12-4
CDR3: CASSPPTNRDNLYEQYF
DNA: TGTGCCAGCAGCCCCCCCACAAACCGGGACAACCTCTACGAGCAGTACTTC

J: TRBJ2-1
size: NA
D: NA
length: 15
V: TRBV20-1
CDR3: CSARDHGGSYNEQFF
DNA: TGCAGTGCTAGAGATCACGGGGGATCCTACAATGAGCAGTTCTTC

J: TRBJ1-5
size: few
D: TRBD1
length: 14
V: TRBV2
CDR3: CASSEGQGFQPQHF
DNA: TGTGCCAGCAGTGAGGGACAGGGGTTTCAGCCCCAGCATTTT

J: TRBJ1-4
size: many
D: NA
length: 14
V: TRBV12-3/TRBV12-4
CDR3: CASSLGAGREKLFF
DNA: TGTGCCAGCAGCCTGGGGGCAGGAAGAGAAAAACTGTTTTTT

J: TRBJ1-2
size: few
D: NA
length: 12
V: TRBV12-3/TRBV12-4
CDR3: CASRLQGGGYTF
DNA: TGTGCCAGCAGACTACAGGGAGGTGGCTACACCTTC

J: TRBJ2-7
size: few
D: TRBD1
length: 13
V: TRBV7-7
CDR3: CASSRDRVSEQYF
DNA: TGTGCTAGCAGCCGGGACAGGGTCTCCGAGCAGTACTTC

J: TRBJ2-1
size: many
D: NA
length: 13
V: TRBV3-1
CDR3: CASSQTKYNEQFF
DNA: TGTGCCAGCAGCCAGACTAAGTACAATGAGCAGTTCTTC

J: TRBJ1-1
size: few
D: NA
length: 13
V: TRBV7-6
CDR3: CASSRQSSTEAFF
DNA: TGTGCCAGCAGCCGACAAAGCAGCACTGAAGCTTTCTTT

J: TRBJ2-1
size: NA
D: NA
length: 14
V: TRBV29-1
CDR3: CSVGSLSSYNEQFF
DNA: TGCAGCGTTGGGTCTCTGAGCTCCTACAATGAGCAGTTCTTC

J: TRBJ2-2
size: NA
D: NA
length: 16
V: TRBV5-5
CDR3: CASSPQVGVWTGELFF
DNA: TGTGCCAGCAGCCCGCAAGTCGGGGTATGGACCGGGGAGCTGTTTTTT

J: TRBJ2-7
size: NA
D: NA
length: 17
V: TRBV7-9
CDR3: CASSLMKGNFIAYEQYF
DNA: TGTGCCAGCAGCTTGATGAAGGGCAACTTTATCGCCTACGAGCAGTACTTC

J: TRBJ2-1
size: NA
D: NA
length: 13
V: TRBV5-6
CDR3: CASSWGGYNEQFF
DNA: TGTGCCAGCAGTTGGGGCGGGTACAATGAGCAGTTCTTC

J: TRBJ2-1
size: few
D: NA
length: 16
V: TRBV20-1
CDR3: CSARELGRGFVNEQFF
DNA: TGCAGTGCTAGAGAGTTGGGTAGGGGTTTCGTCAATGAGCAGTTCTTC